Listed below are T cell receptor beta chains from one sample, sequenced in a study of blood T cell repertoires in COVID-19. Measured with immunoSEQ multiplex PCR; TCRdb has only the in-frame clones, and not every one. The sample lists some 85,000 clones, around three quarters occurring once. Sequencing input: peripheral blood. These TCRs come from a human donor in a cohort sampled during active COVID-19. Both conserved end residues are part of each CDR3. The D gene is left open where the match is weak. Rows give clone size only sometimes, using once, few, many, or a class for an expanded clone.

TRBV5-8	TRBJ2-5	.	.	TGTGCCAGCAGCCCAATGGGGGCATTGCAACCGCACCAGACCCAGTACTTC	CASSPMGALQPHQTQYF
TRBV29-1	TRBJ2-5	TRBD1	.	TGCAGCGTTGCCCTCCGACAGGGGGCGGCGGTGACCCAGTACTTC	CSVALRQGAAVTQYF
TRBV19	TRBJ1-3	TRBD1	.	TGTGCCAGTACCCCGGACAGGGCAACTGGAAACACCATATATTTT	CASTPDRATGNTIYF
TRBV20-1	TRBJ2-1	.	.	TGCAGTGCCAGTAGGAGCGGCCCGAGGGATGAGCAGTTCTTC	CSASRSGPRDEQFF
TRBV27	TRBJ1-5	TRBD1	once	TGTGCCAGCAGCGACAGGGGAAAGGGTCAGCCCCAGCATTTT	CASSDRGKGQPQHF
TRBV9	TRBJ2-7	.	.	TGTGCCAGCAGCACGAGCGTGCGGGACGAGCAGTACTTC	CASSTSVRDEQYF
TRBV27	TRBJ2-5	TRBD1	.	TGTGCCAGCAGTCAGTGGGACAGGGGGCTCGAGACCCAGTACTTC	CASSQWDRGLETQYF
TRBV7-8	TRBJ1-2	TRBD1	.	TGTGCCAGCAGCTTAGCGCGACAGGGAGGCCATCGGGGCTACACCTTC	CASSLARQGGHRGYTF
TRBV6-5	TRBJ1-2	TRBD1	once	TGTGCCAGCAGTTACTCCGACAGGGGTAACTATGGCTACACCTTC	CASSYSDRGNYGYTF
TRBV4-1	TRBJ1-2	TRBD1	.	TGCGCCAGCAGCCAAGAGGGGGGGACAGGGGGCCAAAAACGGCACGGCTACACCTTC	CASSQEGGTGGQKRHGYTF
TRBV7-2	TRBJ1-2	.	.	TGTGCCAGCAGCTTATTCGCCCAGGGAATCTATGGCTACACCTTC	CASSLFAQGIYGYTF
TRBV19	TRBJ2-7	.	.	TGTGCCAGTAGTGCGGGACGGACTCTCCACGAGCAGTACTTC	CASSAGRTLHEQYF
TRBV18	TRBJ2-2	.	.	TGTGCCAGCTCTCGTAGCGGCACCGGGGAGCTGTTTTTT	CASSRSGTGELFF
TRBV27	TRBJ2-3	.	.	TGTGCCAGCAGACGGTATACAGATACGCAGTATTTT	CASRRYTDTQYF
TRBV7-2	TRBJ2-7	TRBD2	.	TGTGCCAGCAGCCCTACCCGCGGACTAGCGAACGAGCAGTACTTC	CASSPTRGLANEQYF
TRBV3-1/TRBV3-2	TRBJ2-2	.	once	TGTGCCAGCAGCCAGCGTAGGTGGGGAGAGGTCACCGGGGAGCTGTTTTTT	CASSQRRWGEVTGELFF
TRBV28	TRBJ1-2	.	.	TGTGCCAGCAGAATCTCTCAGGGGCCCTTAGGAGGCTACACCTTC	CASRISQGPLGGYTF
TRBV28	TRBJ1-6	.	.	TGTGCCAGCAGTTTGTTCCAGGTTCGCACCTATAATTCACCCCTCCACTTT	CASSLFQVRTYNSPLHF
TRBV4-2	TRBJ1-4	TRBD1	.	TGTGCCAGCAGCCAAACAGACAGGGCGACTAATGAAAAACTGTTTTTT	CASSQTDRATNEKLFF
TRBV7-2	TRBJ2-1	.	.	TGTGCCAGCAGTAAAGGGATCGAGCGGGTCAATGAGCAGTTCTTC	CASSKGIERVNEQFF
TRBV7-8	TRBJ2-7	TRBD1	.	TGTGCCAGCAGCCCGAAACCGGGACAGACCTCCTACGAGCAGTACTTC	CASSPKPGQTSYEQYF
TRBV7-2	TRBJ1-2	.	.	TGTGCCAGCAGCTTGCCGGAGAACTATGGCTACACCTTC	CASSLPENYGYTF
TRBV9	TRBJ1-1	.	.	TGTGCCAGCAGCGTAGTAAGCGGTACTGAAGCTTTCTTT	CASSVVSGTEAFF
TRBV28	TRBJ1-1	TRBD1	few	TGTGCCAGCAGGATGGGGGCAGGGGGCCTGGCGCCTGAAGCTTTCTTT	CASRMGAGGLAPEAFF
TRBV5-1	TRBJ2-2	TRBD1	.	TGCGCCAGCAGGCGCAGGGGGACCGGGGAGCTGTTTTTT	CASRRRGTGELFF
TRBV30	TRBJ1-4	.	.	TGTGCCTGGAGGCCTTCCGGGAAGGGTGAAAAACTGTTTTTT	CAWRPSGKGEKLFF
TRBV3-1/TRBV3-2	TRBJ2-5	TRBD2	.	TGTGCCAGCAGCCCCTTAGCGGGAGGGCCGACGGAGACCCAGTACTTC	CASSPLAGGPTETQYF
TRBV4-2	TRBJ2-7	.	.	TGTGCCAGCAGCCAAGGGGCTGGGTTAGTCAACGAGCAGTACTTC	CASSQGAGLVNEQYF
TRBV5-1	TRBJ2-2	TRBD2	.	TGCGCCAGCAGCACGCGGACTAGCGTGGCCACCGGGGAGCTGTTTTTT	CASSTRTSVATGELFF
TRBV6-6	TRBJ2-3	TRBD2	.	TGTGCCAGCAGTCTAGCGGGAGGAGGGGGCACAGATACGCAGTATTTT	CASSLAGGGGTDTQYF
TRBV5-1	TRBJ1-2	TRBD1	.	TGCGCCAGCAGCTTTGACAGGGGGCCCTATGGCTACACCTTC	CASSFDRGPYGYTF
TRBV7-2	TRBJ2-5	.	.	TGTGCCAGCAGCTTCTTAAGACCATTCGGGGGTCGGGAGACCCAGTACTTC	CASSFLRPFGGRETQYF
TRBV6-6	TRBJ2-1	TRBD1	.	TGTGCCAGCAGCCTAGGGGGCACTGAGCAGTTCTTC	CASSLGGTEQFF
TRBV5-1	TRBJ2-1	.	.	TGCGCCAGCAGCCCCGGCGGTCGGGAGCAGTTCTTC	CASSPGGREQFF
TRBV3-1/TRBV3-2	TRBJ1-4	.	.	TGTGCCAGCAGCCTTACCCCAGGATCTGCAAAACTGTTTTTT	CASSLTPGSAKLFF
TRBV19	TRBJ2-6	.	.	TGTGCCAGTAGGCCTACGGAGGGGAGAAGCTCTGGGGCCAACGTCCTGACTTTC	CASRPTEGRSSGANVLTF
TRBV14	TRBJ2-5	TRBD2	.	TGTGCCAGCAGCCAAGGATGGATAGCGGGAGGGGAAGAGACCCAGTACTTC	CASSQGWIAGGEETQYF
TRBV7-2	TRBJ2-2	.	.	TGTGCCAGCAGCTTACCTAGCCGAATGAACACCGGGGAGCTGTTTTTT	CASSLPSRMNTGELFF
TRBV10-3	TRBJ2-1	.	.	TGTGCCATCAGGGGGGACTTGGCTGTTGACCGCCATGAGCAGTTCTTC	CAIRGDLAVDRHEQFF
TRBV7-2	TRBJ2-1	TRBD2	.	TGTGCCAGCAGCGCCAGGGGGAATCTAGCGGGAGGGGACAATGAGCAGTTCTTC	CASSARGNLAGGDNEQFF
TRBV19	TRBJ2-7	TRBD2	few	TGTGCCAGTAGTAGGGCGGGAGGGCCCTACGAGCAGTACTTC	CASSRAGGPYEQYF